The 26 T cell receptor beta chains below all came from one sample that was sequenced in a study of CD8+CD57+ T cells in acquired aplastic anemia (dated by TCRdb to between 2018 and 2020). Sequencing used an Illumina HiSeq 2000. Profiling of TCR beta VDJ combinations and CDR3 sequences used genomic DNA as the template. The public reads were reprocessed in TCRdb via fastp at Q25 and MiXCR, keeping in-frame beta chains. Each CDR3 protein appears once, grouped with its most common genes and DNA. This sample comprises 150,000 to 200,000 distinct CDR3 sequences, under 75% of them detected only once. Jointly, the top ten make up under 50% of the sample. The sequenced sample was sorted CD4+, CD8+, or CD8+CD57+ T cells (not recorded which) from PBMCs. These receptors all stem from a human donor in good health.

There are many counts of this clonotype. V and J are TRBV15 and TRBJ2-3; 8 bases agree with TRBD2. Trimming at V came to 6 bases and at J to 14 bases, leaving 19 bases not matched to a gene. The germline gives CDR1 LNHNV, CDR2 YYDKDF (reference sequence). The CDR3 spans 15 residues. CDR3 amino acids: CATSPTRIAGPEGYF. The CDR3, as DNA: TGTGCCACCAGTCCTACACGAATAGCGGGACCCGAAGGGTATTTT.

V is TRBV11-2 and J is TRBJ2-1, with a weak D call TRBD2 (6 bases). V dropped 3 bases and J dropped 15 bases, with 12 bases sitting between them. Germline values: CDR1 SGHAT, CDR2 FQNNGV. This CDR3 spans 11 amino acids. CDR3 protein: CASSLGRGSFF. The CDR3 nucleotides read TGTGCCAGCAGCTTGGGGCGGGGTTCGTTCTTC. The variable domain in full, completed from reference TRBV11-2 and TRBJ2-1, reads EAGVAQSPRYKIIEKRQSVAFWCNPISGHATLYWYQQILGQGPKLLIQFQNNGVVDDSQLPKDRFSAERLKGVDSTLKIQPAKLEDSAVYLCASSLGRGSFFGPGTRLTVL.

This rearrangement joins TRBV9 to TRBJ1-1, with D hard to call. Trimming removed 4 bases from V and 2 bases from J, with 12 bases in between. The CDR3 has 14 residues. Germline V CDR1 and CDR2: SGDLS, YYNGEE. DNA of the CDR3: TGTGCCAGCAGCCCCTCGGGGATCAACACTGAAGCTTTCTTT. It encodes CASSPSGINTEAFF. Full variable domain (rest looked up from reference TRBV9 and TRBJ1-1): DSGVTQTPKHLITATGQRVTLRCSPRSGDLSVYWYQQSLDQGLQFLIQYYNGEERAKGNILERFSAQQFPDLHSELNLSSLELGDSALYFCASSPSGINTEAFFGQGTRLTVV.

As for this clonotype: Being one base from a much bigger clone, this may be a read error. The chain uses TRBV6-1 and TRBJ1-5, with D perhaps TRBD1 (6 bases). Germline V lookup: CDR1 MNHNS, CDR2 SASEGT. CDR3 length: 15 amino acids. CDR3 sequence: CASREDRNRNQPQHF. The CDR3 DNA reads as TGTGCCAGCCGTGAGGACAGAAATAGGAATCAGCCCCAGCATTTT.

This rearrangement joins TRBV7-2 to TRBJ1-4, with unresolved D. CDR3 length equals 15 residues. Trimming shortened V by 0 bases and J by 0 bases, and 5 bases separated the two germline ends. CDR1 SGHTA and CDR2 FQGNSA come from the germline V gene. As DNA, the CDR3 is TGTGCCAGCAGCTTAGCGGCTGCAACTAATGAAAAACTGTTTTTT. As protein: CASSLAAATNEKLFF.

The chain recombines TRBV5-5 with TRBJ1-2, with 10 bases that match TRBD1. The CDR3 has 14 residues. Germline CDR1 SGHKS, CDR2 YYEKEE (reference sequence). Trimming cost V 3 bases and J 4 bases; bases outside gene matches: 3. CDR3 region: CASSSGTGAYGYTF. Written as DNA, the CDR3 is TGTGCCAGCAGCTCCGGGACAGGGGCCTATGGCTACACCTTC.

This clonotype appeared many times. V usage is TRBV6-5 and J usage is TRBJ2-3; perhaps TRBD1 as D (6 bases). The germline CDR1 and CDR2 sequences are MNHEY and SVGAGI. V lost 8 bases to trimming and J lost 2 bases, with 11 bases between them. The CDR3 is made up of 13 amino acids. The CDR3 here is CASGGQLTDTQYF. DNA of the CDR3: TGTGCCAGCGGGGGACAACTCACAGATACGCAGTATTTT.

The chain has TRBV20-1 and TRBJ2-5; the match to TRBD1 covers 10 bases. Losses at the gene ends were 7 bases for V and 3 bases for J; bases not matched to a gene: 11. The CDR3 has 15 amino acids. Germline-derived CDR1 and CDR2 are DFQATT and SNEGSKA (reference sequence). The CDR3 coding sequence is TGCAGTGTCACCTCCCCGGGACAGGGGAAAGAGACCCAGTACTTC. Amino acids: CSVTSPGQGKETQYF.

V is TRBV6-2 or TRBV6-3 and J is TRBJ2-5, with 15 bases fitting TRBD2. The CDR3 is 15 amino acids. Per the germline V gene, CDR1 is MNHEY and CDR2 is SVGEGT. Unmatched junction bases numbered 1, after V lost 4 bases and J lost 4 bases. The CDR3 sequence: CASSWTSGGAETQYF. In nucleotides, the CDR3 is TGTGCCAGCAGTTGGACTAGCGGGGGGGCAGAGACCCAGTACTTC.

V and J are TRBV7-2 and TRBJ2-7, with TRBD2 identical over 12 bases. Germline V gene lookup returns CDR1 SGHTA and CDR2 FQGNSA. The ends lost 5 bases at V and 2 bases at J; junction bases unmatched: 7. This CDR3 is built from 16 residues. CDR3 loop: CASSRQWTSGAYEQYF. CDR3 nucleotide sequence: TGTGCCAGCAGCCGGCAGTGGACTAGCGGGGCCTACGAGCAGTACTTC.

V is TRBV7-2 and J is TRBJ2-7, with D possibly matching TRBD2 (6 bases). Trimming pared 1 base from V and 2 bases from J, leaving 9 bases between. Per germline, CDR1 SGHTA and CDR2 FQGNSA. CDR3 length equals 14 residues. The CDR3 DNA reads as TGTGCCAGCAGCTTAGGGCGGGACCCCTACGAGCAGTACTTC. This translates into CASSLGRDPYEQYF. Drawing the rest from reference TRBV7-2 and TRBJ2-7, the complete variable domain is GAGVSQSPSNKVTEKGKDVELRCDPISGHTALYWYRQSLGQGLEFLIYFQGNSAPDKSGLPSDRFSAERTGGSVSTLTIQRTQQEDSAVYLCASSLGRDPYEQYFGPGTRLTVT.

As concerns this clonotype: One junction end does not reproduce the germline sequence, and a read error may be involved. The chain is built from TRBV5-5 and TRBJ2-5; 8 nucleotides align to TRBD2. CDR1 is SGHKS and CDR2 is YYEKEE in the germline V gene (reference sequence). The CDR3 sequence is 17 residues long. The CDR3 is CASSQGPPGGWGETQYF. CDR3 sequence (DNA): TGCGCCAGCAGCCAAGGCCCCCCGGGAGGGTGGGGGGAGACCCAGTACTTC.

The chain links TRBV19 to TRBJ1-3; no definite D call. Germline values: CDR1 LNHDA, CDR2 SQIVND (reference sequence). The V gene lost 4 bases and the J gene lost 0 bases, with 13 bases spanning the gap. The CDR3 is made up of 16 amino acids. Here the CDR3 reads CASSTIRILSGNTIYF. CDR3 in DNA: TGTGCCAGTAGTACCATCAGAATACTCTCTGGAAACACCATATATTTT.

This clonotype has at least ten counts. The CDR3 nucleotides are TGTGCCAGCAGTGCACTAGCGGGAGCGAGAGAGCAGTACTTC. This translates into CASSALAGAREQYF. The chain links TRBV2 to TRBJ2-7; TRBD2 matches 11 bases. From germline, CDR1 is SNHLY and CDR2 FYNNEI. Losses at the gene ends were 4 bases for V and 7 bases for J; bases not matched to a gene: 6. CDR3 length equals 14 residues.

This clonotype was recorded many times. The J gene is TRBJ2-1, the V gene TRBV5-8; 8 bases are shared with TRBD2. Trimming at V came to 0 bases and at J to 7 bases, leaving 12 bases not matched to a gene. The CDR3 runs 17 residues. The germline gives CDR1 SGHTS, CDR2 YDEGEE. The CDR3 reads CASSLAVAASGRNEQFF. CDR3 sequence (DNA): TGTGCCAGCAGCTTGGCGGTGGCGGCTAGCGGGCGGAATGAGCAGTTCTTC.

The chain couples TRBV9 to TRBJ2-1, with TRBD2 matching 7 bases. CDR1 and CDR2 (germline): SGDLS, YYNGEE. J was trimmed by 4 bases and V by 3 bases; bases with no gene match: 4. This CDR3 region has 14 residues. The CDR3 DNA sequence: TGTGCCAGCAGCGGCACTAGCGAGTACAATGAGCAGTTCTTC. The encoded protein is CASSGTSEYNEQFF. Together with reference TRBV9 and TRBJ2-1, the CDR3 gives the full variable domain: DSGVTQTPKHLITATGQRVTLRCSPRSGDLSVYWYQQSLDQGLQFLIQYYNGEERAKGNILERFSAQQFPDLHSELNLSSLELGDSALYFCASSGTSEYNEQFFGPGTRLTVL.

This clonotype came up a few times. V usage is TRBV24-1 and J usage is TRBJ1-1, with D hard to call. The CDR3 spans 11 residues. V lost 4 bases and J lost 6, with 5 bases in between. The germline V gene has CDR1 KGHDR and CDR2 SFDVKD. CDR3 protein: CATSEMPEAFF. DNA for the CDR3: TGTGCCACCAGTGAGATGCCTGAAGCTTTCTTT.

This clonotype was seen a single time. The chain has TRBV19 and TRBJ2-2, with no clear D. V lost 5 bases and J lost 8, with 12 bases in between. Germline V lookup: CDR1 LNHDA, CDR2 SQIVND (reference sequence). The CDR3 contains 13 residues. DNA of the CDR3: TGTGCCAGTAGTTCCGCCCTCACAGGGGAGCTGTTTTTT. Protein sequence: CASSSALTGELFF.

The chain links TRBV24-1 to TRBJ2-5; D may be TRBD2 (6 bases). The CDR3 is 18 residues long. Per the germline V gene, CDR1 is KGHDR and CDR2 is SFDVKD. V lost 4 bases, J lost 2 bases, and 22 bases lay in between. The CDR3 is CATSDKGPWGEPQETQYF. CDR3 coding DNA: TGTGCCACCAGTGACAAGGGCCCGTGGGGGGAGCCACAAGAGACCCAGTACTTC.

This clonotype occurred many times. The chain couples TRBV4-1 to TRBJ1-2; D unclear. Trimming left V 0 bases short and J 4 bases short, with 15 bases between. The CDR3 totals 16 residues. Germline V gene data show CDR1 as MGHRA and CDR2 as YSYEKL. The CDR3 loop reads CASSQDPRGSFYGYTF. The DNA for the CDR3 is TGCGCCAGCAGCCAAGATCCCCGGGGATCTTTCTATGGCTACACCTTC.

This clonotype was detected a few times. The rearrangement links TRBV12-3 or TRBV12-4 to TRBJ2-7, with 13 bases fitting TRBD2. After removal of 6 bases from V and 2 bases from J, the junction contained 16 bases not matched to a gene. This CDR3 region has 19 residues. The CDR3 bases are TGTGCCAGCAGCCGCGGGACTAGCGGGAAAAAGAGTTCAACCTACGAGCAGTACTTC. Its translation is CASSRGTSGKKSSTYEQYF.

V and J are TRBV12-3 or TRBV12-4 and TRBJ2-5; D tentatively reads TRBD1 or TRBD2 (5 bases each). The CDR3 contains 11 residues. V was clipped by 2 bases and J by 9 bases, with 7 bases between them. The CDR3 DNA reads TGTGCCAGCAGTTTATCGGGGCCCCAGTACTTC. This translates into CASSLSGPQYF.

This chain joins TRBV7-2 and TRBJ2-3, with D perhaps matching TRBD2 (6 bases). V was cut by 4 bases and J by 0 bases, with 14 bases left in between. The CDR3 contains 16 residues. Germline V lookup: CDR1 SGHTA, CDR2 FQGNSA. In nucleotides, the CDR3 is TGTGCCAGCAGCTCCTGGGATAGCGGTAGCACAGATACGCAGTATTTT. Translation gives CASSSWDSGSTDTQYF.

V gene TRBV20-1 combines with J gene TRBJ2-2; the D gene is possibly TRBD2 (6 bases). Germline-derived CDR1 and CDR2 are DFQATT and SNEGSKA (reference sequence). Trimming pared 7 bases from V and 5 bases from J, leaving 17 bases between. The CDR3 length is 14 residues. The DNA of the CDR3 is TGCAGTGTCGACCCGGGAGAGGGAACCGGGGAGCTGTTTTTT. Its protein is CSVDPGEGTGELFF.

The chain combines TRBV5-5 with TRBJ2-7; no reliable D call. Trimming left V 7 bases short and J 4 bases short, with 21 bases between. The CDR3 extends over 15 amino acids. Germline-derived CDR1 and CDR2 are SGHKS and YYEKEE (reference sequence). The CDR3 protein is CASRHNMGAAYEQYF. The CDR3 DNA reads TGTGCCAGCCGACACAATATGGGTGCCGCATACGAGCAGTACTTC.

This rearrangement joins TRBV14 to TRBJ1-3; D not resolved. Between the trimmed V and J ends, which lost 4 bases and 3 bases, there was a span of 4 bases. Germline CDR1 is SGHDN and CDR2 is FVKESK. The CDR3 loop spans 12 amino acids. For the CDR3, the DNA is TGTGCCAGCAGCCCTATTGGAAACACCATATATTTT. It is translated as CASSPIGNTIYF.